This T cell receptor (beta chain) was sequenced in a study of radiation and T cells in renal cell carcinoma. Sequencing was performed with immunoSEQ multiplex PCR; in TCRdb, only in-frame clones are kept and a portion is missing. The sample lists about 140,000 clones; roughly 80% were seen once. Time point given: baseline pretreatment blood. The treatment denotes: 15 Gy SBRT to primary tumor, nephrectomy 4 weeks later. Germline V gene data show CDR1 as SGHRS and CDR2 as YFSETQ. The V end lost 5 bases, the J end lost 5 bases, and 11 bases lay between the germline ends. The CDR3 length is 13 residues. The sequence derives from a woman between 45 and 60 years old with renal cell carcinoma. The starting material was blood, obtained from a patient whose treatment included radiotherapy and nephrectomy. J is TRBJ2-4 and V is TRBV5-1; D tentatively fits TRBD1 or TRBD2 (5 bases each). The DNA for the CDR3 is TGCGCCAGCAGAAGAGGGGCCCAAAACATTCAGTACTTC. Its translation is CASRRGAQNIQYF.